Shown below are 21 T cell receptor beta chains from a single sample sequenced in a study of cytomegalovirus exposure and HLA in healthy donors. With 60 Vbeta and 13 Jbeta primers, the PCR was carried out. Generated by immunoSEQ multiplex PCR, the TCRdb table keeps only in-frame clones and is missing some. This sample has some 120,000 clones, with 80% found just once. The sample consisted of PBMCs. These receptors were taken from a male donor in good health and CMV-seronegative.

The chain uses TRBV20-1 and TRBJ2-1; 11 bases fit TRBD1. The CDR3 loop spans 11 amino acids. Germline CDR1 reads DFQATT; CDR2 reads SNEGSKA (reference sequence). Here the CDR3 DNA reads TGCAGGGGACAGGGGGGAAATGAGCAGTTCTTC. It codes for CRGQGGNEQFF.

The chain joins TRBV19 to TRBJ1-5; 9 positions match TRBD1. J gave up 0 bases and V 6 bases, and 3 bases lay outside the gene matches. The CDR3 consists of 15 residues. Germline V gene sequence: CDR1 LNHDA, CDR2 SQIVND (reference sequence). CDR3 protein: CASRDRGYSNQPQHF. CDR3 sequence (DNA): TGTGCCAGTAGGGACAGGGGCTATAGCAATCAGCCCCAGCATTTT.

The chain joins TRBV11-2 to TRBJ1-2, with D maybe TRBD1 (5 bases). The CDR3 loop spans 13 amino acids. Germline V gene data show CDR1 as SGHAT and CDR2 as FQNNGV. Trimming pared 1 base from V and 7 bases from J, leaving 10 bases between. The CDR3 DNA reads as TGTGCCAGCAGCTTAGGTGGGGCCGCTGGCTACACCTTC. Protein sequence: CASSLGGAAGYTF.

V usage is TRBV6-6 and J usage is TRBJ1-4, with 9 bases aligning to TRBD1. Germline-derived CDR1 and CDR2 are MNHNY and SVGAGI (reference sequence). J lost 4 bases, V lost 2 bases, and 2 bases had no gene match. There are 15 residues in the CDR3. The CDR3 spells CASSYLTGGNEKLFF. The CDR3, as DNA: TGTGCCAGCAGTTACCTGACAGGGGGTAATGAAAAACTGTTTTTT.

The genes are TRBV5-1 and TRBJ2-1; tentatively, D is TRBD2 (5 bases). V lost 5 bases and J lost 8, with 17 bases in between. Germline CDR1 SGHRS, CDR2 YFSETQ. The CDR3 is 14 amino acids. CDR3 in amino acids: CASSSVGLRDEQFF. The CDR3 nucleotides read TGCGCCAGCAGTTCTGTTGGACTCCGCGATGAGCAGTTCTTC.

DNA of the CDR3: TGCGCCAGCTCGGAGACAGACTCTGGAAACACCATATATTTT. Amino acids: CASSETDSGNTIYF. The V gene is TRBV10-1, the J gene TRBJ1-3; a possible D gene is TRBD1 (5 bases). Germline CDR1 and CDR2: WNHNN and SYGVQD (reference sequence). The germline V and J ends were trimmed by 8 bases and 0 bases, with 11 bases remaining between them. This CDR3 contains 14 residues.

The chain links TRBV14 to TRBJ2-7, with a weak D call TRBD2 (5 bases). CDR1 and CDR2 from the germline V gene are SGHDN and FVKESK. The V gene lost 10 bases and the J gene lost 2 bases, with 12 bases spanning the gap. The CDR3 is 12 amino acids. The chain's CDR3 is CAIGGVAYEQYF. The CDR3 DNA sequence: TGTGCCATCGGAGGAGTCGCCTACGAGCAGTACTTC.

This clone was recorded only once. The chain is built from TRBV5-4 and TRBJ1-4, with a tentative D call TRBD1 (6 bases). Per germline, CDR1 SGHNT and CDR2 YYREEE (reference sequence). Trimming took 2 bases from V and 3 from J, leaving 14 bases between them. The CDR3 has 16 residues. CDR3: CASSFGGASSNEKLFF. The CDR3 nucleotides read TGTGCCAGCAGCTTTGGGGGCGCATCGTCTAATGAAAAACTGTTTTTT.

The gene calls are TRBV27 and TRBJ2-1; 13 bases align to TRBD2. Looked up from germline, CDR1 is MNHEY and CDR2 is SMNVEV (reference sequence). The V and J ends lost 6 bases and 6 bases, in that order; junction bases with no gene match: 5. The CDR3 is 15 amino acids. The CDR3 reads CASRLGLAGTNEQFF. CDR3 sequence (DNA): TGTGCCAGCAGGTTGGGACTAGCGGGAACCAATGAGCAGTTCTTC.

This chain joins TRBV14 and TRBJ1-2; a possible D gene is TRBD1 (6 bases). Trimming shortened V by 4 bases and J by 6 bases, and 15 bases separated the two germline ends. Germline lookup yields CDR1 SGHDN and CDR2 FVKESK. There are 14 residues in the CDR3. CDR3 sequence: CASSRELRGDGYTF. The CDR3 DNA sequence: TGTGCCAGCAGCCGAGAGCTCAGGGGCGATGGCTACACCTTC.

The CDR3 sequence: CASSLGQGDYGYTF. The CDR3 nucleotides read TGTGCCAGCAGCTTAGGACAGGGTGACTATGGCTACACCTTC. The V and J genes are TRBV11-2 and TRBJ1-2, with TRBD1 matching 7 bases. Germline V lookup: CDR1 SGHAT, CDR2 FQNNGV. This CDR3 is built from 14 residues. With V trimmed by 1 base and J by 3 bases, 2 bases remained unmatched. The variable domain in full, with the rest retrieved from reference TRBV11-2 and TRBJ1-2, is EAGVAQSPRYKIIEKRQSVAFWCNPISGHATLYWYQQILGQGPKLLIQFQNNGVVDDSQLPKDRFSAERLKGVDSTLKIQPAKLEDSAVYLCASSLGQGDYGYTFGSGTRLTVV.

CDR3 nucleotides: TGTGCCAGCAGCACCCCAGGGAACACTGAAGCTTTCTTT. Encoded protein: CASSTPGNTEAFF. V gene TRBV7-9 combines with J gene TRBJ1-1; D gene unclear. This CDR3 contains 13 residues. CDR1 and CDR2 from the germline V gene are SEHNR and FQNEAQ (reference sequence). V was clipped by 5 bases and J by 1 base, with 8 bases between them.

V is TRBV9 and J is TRBJ2-2; D unresolved. This CDR3 is built from 13 residues. The V end lost 4 bases, the J end lost 4 bases, and 8 bases lay between the germline ends. Germline V lookup: CDR1 SGDLS, CDR2 YYNGEE. The CDR3 loop is CASSTPGTGELFF. The CDR3 nucleotides read TGTGCCAGCAGCACTCCGGGCACCGGGGAGCTGTTTTTT.

This clone was counted between two and nine times. The chain recombines TRBV5-1 with TRBJ2-5; 12 positions agree with TRBD2. The J call may be incorrect, as the DNA end agrees better with TRBJ2-7. CDR1 SGHRS and CDR2 YFSETQ come from the germline V gene. The length of the CDR3 is 15 residues. The CDR3 region is CASSLGTSGDYEQYF. CDR3 sequence (DNA): TGCGCCAGCAGCTTGGGGACTAGCGGGGACTACGAGCAGTACTTC.

A single count supports this clone. This sequence joins TRBV19 and TRBJ1-1; 8 bases align to TRBD1. CDR1 is LNHDA, CDR2 SQIVND, per germline (reference sequence). The CDR3 is made up of 19 amino acids. V was pared by 0 bases and J by 0 bases, with 12 bases of the junction left unmatched. The CDR3 nucleotides read TGTGCCAGTAGTATAGACCCGAGGAAAAACAGGGGGATGAACACTGAAGCTTTCTTT. This sequence encodes CASSIDPRKNRGMNTEAFF.

The chain couples TRBV6-6 to TRBJ2-7, with TRBD1 matching 7 bases. Germline trimming cut 5 bases from V and 7 bases from J; bases unmatched to any gene: 14. CDR3 length equals 15 residues. Germline V gives CDR1 MNHNY, CDR2 SVGAGI (reference sequence). CDR3 region: CASSRRTGTPGEQYF. CDR3 DNA sequence: TGTGCCAGCAGTCGACGGACAGGAACCCCTGGAGAGCAGTACTTC.

The rearrangement joins TRBV19 to TRBJ2-7; 9 nucleotides align to TRBD1. Germline trimming cut 6 bases from V and 5 bases from J; bases unmatched to any gene: 8. The CDR3 runs 14 residues. The germline CDR1 and CDR2 sequences are LNHDA and SQIVND (reference sequence). CDR3 in amino acids: CASRDRGLFNEQYF. The DNA for the CDR3 is TGTGCCAGTAGGGACAGGGGTCTCTTCAACGAGCAGTACTTC.

The chain employs TRBV4-1 and TRBJ2-7, with a weak D call TRBD2 (6 bases). The CDR3 has 14 amino acids. V was clipped by 4 bases and J by 7 bases, with 17 bases between them. Germline lookup yields CDR1 MGHRA and CDR2 YSYEKL. The CDR3 here is CASSPRDWSGEQYF. The CDR3 nucleotides read TGCGCCAGCAGCCCCCGGGACTGGTCGGGGGAGCAGTACTTC.

The genes are TRBV5-6 and TRBJ1-4; weak D call: TRBD1 (6 bases). This CDR3 comprises 13 residues. Germline V gene data show CDR1 as SGHDT and CDR2 as YYEEEE. The chain's CDR3 is CATTRGGNEKLFF. The CDR3 nucleotides read TGTGCGACGACTCGAGGGGGTAATGAAAAACTGTTTTTT.

This clone appeared a few times. The genes are TRBV10-2 and TRBJ2-1, with 12 bases aligning to TRBD2. The V gene's germline CDR1 is WSHSY and CDR2 SAAADI. V shed 2 bases and J 4 bases; nucleotides not matched to a gene: 9. The CDR3 spans 18 residues. CDR3 region: CASSETSGRRVIYNEQFF. The CDR3 DNA is TGCGCCAGCAGTGAGACTAGCGGGAGGCGGGTCATATACAATGAGCAGTTCTTC.

CDR3 coding DNA: TGTGCCTGGAAGCGTTGGCTGCACTCTGGGGCCAACGTCCTGACTTTC. Translating gives CAWKRWLHSGANVLTF. The chain combines TRBV30 with TRBJ2-6; D uncertain. Germline loops: CDR1 GTSNPN, CDR2 SVGIG (reference sequence). Trimming stripped 4 bases from V and 0 bases from J, with 13 bases between. CDR3 size: 16 residues.